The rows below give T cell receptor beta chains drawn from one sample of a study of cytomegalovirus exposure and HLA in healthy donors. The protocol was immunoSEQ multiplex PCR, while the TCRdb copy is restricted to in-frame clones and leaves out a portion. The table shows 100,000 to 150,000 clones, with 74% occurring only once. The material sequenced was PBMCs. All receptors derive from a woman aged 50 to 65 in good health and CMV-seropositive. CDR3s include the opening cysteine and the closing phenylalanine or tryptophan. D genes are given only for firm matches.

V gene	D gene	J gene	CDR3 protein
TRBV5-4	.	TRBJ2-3	CASSSRDLLDTQYF
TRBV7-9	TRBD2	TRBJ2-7	CASSLPGTSAYEQYF
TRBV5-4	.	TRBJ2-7	CASSWQGGGYEQYF
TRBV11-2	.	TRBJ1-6	CASTRTSSYNSPLHF
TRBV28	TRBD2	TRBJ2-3	CASRVGGVTDTQYF
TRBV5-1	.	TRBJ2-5	CASSGYAEGGQETQYF
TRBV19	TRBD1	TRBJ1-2	CASSDRDRANYGYTF
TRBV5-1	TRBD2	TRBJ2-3	CASSRGGITDTQYF
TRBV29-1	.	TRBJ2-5	CSVVLIARETQYF
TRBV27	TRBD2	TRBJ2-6	CASSSRGRGGVLTF
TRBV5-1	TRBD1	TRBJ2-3	CASSLEDRPWDTQYF
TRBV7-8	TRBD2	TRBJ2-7	CASSLRTRVLYFEQYF
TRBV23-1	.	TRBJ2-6	CANGTGPGANVLTF
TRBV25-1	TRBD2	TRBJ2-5	CASSEYGLAGQETQYF
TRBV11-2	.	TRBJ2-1	CATARGGGAGNEQFF